This paragraph reports one TCR beta chain. Its specificity is not known. The data originate from a study of shared clonotypes between healthy human individuals. Study information: Plates per donor: three CD4 naive, three CD4 memory, two CD8 naive, one CD8 memory. Study conclusions and caveats: In a few donors, around 4.5% of naive CD4 clonotypes appeared in common. Shared clonotypes across all four donors exceeded non-shared ones in generation probability.

The CDR3 has 16 amino acids. The ends lost 5 bases at V and 4 bases at J; junction bases unmatched: 10. Germline CDR1 LNHDA, CDR2 SQIVND (reference sequence). Clones were read by immunoSEQ multiplex PCR, and TCRdb kept only the in-frame ones, dropping some. The table includes about 1 million clones, approximately 70% detected once. The genes are TRBV19 and TRBJ1-1, with TRBD1 matching 10 bases. Material for sequencing was memory CD4+ T cells sorted from blood. Subset defined: CD45RA-negative fraction. The sequence was obtained from a man between 18 and 35 years old in good health. The CDR3 sequence: CASSSWTGGLSTEAFF. Written as DNA, the CDR3 is TGTGCCAGTAGTTCTTGGACAGGGGGGTTAAGCACTGAAGCTTTCTTT.